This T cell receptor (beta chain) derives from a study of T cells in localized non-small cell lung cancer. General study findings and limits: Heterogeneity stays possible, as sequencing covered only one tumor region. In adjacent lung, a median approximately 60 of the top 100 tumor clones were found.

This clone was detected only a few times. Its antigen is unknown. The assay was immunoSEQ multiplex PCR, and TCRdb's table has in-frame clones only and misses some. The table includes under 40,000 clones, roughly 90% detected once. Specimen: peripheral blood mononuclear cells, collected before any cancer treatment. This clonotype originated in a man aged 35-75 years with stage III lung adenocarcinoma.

The CDR3 here is CASSLAGSAYEQYF. CDR3 nucleotides: TGCGCCAGCAGCTTGGCGGGTTCGGCCTACGAGCAGTACTTC. The chain combines TRBV5-1 with TRBJ2-7; D remains ambiguous. The germline V gene encodes CDR1 SGHRS and CDR2 YFSETQ. CDR3 size: 14 residues. V lost 0 bases, J lost 2 bases, and 9 bases lay in between.